This T cell receptor (beta chain) emerged from a study of identifying expanded T cells in peripheral blood. TCRdb's table, derived via immunoSEQ multiplex PCR, lists solely in-frame clones and lacks some. The data contain more than 90,000 clones, 70% to 90% of them singletons. During the collection period, no donor immune events like infections were recorded. The V gene end was trimmed by 0 bases and the J gene end by 4 bases; junction bases not matched to a gene: 4. The CDR3 contains 15 residues. CDR1 is KGHSH, CDR2 LQKENI, per germline. This sequence was found in a person between 18 and 75 years old in good health. The sample taken for sequencing was blood. This sequence joins TRBV18 and TRBJ1-2; 8 positions agree with TRBD1. The CDR3 reads CASSPPGQGVYGYTF. The CDR3, as DNA: TGTGCCAGCTCACCACCAGGACAGGGAGTCTATGGCTACACCTTC.